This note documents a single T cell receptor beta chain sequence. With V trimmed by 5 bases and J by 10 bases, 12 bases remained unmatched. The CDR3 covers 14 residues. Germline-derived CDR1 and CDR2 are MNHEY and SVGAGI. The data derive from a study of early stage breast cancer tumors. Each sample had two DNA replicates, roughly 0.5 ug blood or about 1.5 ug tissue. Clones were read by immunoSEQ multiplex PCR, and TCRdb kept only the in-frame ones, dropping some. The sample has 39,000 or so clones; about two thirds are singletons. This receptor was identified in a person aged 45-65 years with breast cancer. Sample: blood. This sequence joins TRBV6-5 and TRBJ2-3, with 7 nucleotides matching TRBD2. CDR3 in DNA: TGTGCCAGCAGTCGGACGGGGGGAACAATCTCGCAGTATTTT. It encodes CASSRTGGTISQYF.